A selection of T cell receptor beta chains follows, all from one sample in a study of CD4 T cell repertoires in COVID-19. Generated by immunoSEQ multiplex PCR, the TCRdb table keeps only in-frame clones and is missing some. The sample includes fewer than 9,500 clones, 80% to 85% seen only once; the top ten take about 2%. The sequenced sample was effector memory CD4+ T cells from blood, obtained before the COVID-19 pandemic. The receptors shown here come from a human donor who had COVID-19. Each CDR3 is given with its conserved first and last residue. D genes are given only for firm matches. Part of the rows lack a size; the others show once, few, many or a class for expanded clones.

TRBJ2-1 | TRBV7-2 | few | TRBD1 | CASSFTGGGNEQFF | TGTGCCAGCAGCTTCACAGGGGGCGGGAATGAGCAGTTCTTC
TRBJ2-3 | TRBV29-1 | - | - | CSVEANTQYF | TGCAGCGTTGAGGCAAATACGCAGTATTTT
TRBJ2-5 | TRBV7-7 | once | TRBD2 | CASSAGDKVETQYF | TGTGCCAGCAGTGCGGGGGATAAAGTGGAGACCCAGTACTTC
TRBJ2-7 | TRBV2 | - | - | CASSERQVPSYEQYF | TGTGCCAGCAGTGAACGACAGGTCCCCTCCTACGAGCAGTACTTC
TRBJ2-1 | TRBV18 | once | TRBD2 | CASSRASGIVNEQFF | TGTGCCAGCTCACGGGCTAGCGGGATAGTAAATGAGCAGTTCTTC
TRBJ2-1 | TRBV5-5 | - | - | CASSRPRSGEGFF | TGTGCCAGCAGCCGACCTCGGTCGGGCGAGGGGTTCTTC
TRBJ2-3 | TRBV11-3 | - | - | CASSSADGTQYF | TGTGCCAGCAGCTCAGCGGACGGTACGCAGTATTTT
TRBJ2-1 | TRBV6-4 | - | TRBD1 | CASSDWTGISVNEQFF | TGTGCCAGCAGTGATTGGACAGGGATCTCGGTGAATGAGCAGTTCTTC
TRBJ1-6 | TRBV1 | - | - | CTSSQVMGNNSPLHF | TGCACCAGCAGCCAAGTAATGGGCAATAATTCACCCCTCCACTTT
TRBJ2-2 | TRBV15 | - | - | CATREYPRNTGELFF | TGTGCCACCAGAGAGTACCCACGGAACACCGGGGAGCTGTTTTTT
TRBJ2-7 | TRBV19 | - | - | CASKRGATSYEQYF | TGTGCCAGTAAAAGGGGCGCAACCTCCTACGAGCAGTACTTC
TRBJ2-1 | TRBV19 | - | TRBD1 | CASSEDRGLTGQFF | TGTGCCAGTAGCGAGGACAGGGGGCTTACCGGGCAGTTCTTC
TRBJ2-3 | TRBV5-1 | - | TRBD2 | CASSLSGRGSTDTQYF | TGCGCCAGCAGCTTGAGCGGGAGGGGGAGCACAGATACGCAGTATTTT
TRBJ2-1 | TRBV11-2 | - | - | CASSSTISSYNEQFF | TGTGCCAGCAGCTCGACTATCAGCTCCTACAATGAGCAGTTCTTC
TRBJ2-5 | TRBV5-1 | - | TRBD2 | CASSLISGGPGETQYF | TGCGCCAGCAGCCTAATCAGCGGGGGGCCAGGAGAGACCCAGTACTTC
TRBJ1-1 | TRBV2 | - | - | CASSGQMNTEAFF | TGTGCCAGCAGCGGACAGATGAACACTGAAGCTTTCTTT
TRBJ2-7 | TRBV6-1 | - | - | CASSRGGTGRGEQYF | TGTGCCAGCAGTCGGGGGGGGACAGGGAGGGGCGAGCAGTACTTC
TRBJ1-1 | TRBV19 | - | TRBD1 | CASSDRTGRTTEAFF | TGTGCCAGTAGTGATCGGACAGGGAGGACCACTGAAGCTTTCTTT
TRBJ1-1 | TRBV2 | - | - | CASSGQTENTEAFF | TGTGCCAGCAGTGGGCAGACAGAGAACACTGAAGCTTTCTTT
TRBJ2-5 | TRBV11-2 | - | TRBD2 | CASSWTSGGSQETQYF | TGTGCCAGCAGCTGGACTAGCGGGGGTTCCCAAGAGACCCAGTACTTC
TRBJ2-5 | TRBV5-6 | - | TRBD1 | CASSGTGAQETQYF | TGTGCCAGCAGCGGGACAGGGGCACAAGAGACCCAGTACTTC
TRBJ2-3 | TRBV5-4 | - | TRBD2 | CASSSPPRGGRTASTDTQYF | TGTGCCAGCAGCTCCCCCCCCCGGGGAGGGAGGACGGCTAGCACAGATACGCAGTATTTT
TRBJ1-6 | TRBV5-1 | - | TRBD1 | CASSLVQGAESPLHF | TGCGCCAGCAGCTTGGTACAGGGGGCCGAATCACCCCTCCACTTT
TRBJ2-7 | TRBV6-5 | - | TRBD1 | CASSSTGGEQYF | TGTGCCAGCAGCTCAACAGGGGGCGAGCAGTACTTC
TRBJ1-2 | TRBV10-3 | - | TRBD1 | CAIGQTGYGYTF | TGTGCCATCGGGCAGACAGGGTACGGCTACACCTTC
TRBJ2-1 | TRBV7-9 | - | TRBD2 | CASSLASGSVYEQFF | TGTGCCAGCAGCTTAGCTAGCGGGAGTGTCTATGAGCAGTTCTTC
TRBJ1-1 | TRBV6-5 | - | - | CASTSPGTEAFF | TGTGCCAGCACCTCCCCCGGCACTGAAGCTTTCTTT
TRBJ2-3 | TRBV5-5 | few | TRBD2 | CASSLILAGGVGDTQYF | TGTGCCAGCAGCTTGATCCTAGCGGGAGGGGTTGGAGATACGCAGTATTTT
TRBJ1-1 | TRBV7-8 | few | TRBD1 | CASSLVLRQGTQGTEAFF | TGTGCCAGCAGCTTAGTCTTGAGACAGGGAACCCAAGGCACTGAAGCTTTCTTT
TRBJ1-6 | TRBV19 | few | - | CASRRGGGQKNSPLHF | TGTGCCAGTAGAAGGGGGGGTGGACAGAAAAATTCACCCCTCCACTTT
TRBJ2-7 | TRBV7-8 | - | TRBD1 | CASSFSGGSEQYF | TGTGCCAGCAGCTTCTCAGGGGGCAGCGAGCAGTACTTC
TRBJ2-5 | TRBV28 | - | - | CASSLVATKGKETQYF | TGTGCCAGCAGTTTAGTAGCGACTAAAGGAAAAGAGACCCAGTACTTC
TRBJ1-2 | TRBV2 | - | - | CASNRGNYGYTF | TGTGCCAGCAATCGGGGGAACTATGGCTACACCTTC
TRBJ1-2 | TRBV4-1 | - | TRBD1 | CASRPRGTGAGEDYGYTF | TGCGCCAGCAGACCTAGGGGGACAGGGGCCGGGGAGGACTATGGCTACACCTTC
TRBJ2-7 | TRBV19 | once | TRBD1 | CATADRGYEQYF | TGTGCCACCGCGGACAGGGGCTACGAGCAGTACTTC
TRBJ2-2 | TRBV6-1 | - | - | CASRGTGELFF | TGTGCCAGCCGGGGGACCGGGGAGCTGTTTTTT
TRBJ2-3 | TRBV5-1 | - | TRBD2 | CASSSSGGTDTQYF | TGCGCCAGCAGCTCCTCCGGGGGGACAGATACGCAGTATTTT
TRBJ1-1 | TRBV5-1 | once | TRBD1 | CASTEIQGKEAFF | TGCGCCAGCACCGAAATACAGGGGAAAGAAGCTTTCTTT
TRBJ2-7 | TRBV19 | - | - | CASSAGGYEQYF | TGTGCCAGTAGTGCTGGAGGCTACGAGCAGTACTTC
TRBJ2-1 | TRBV30 | - | - | CAWRRSLSNEQFF | TGTGCCTGGAGACGGTCCCTTAGTAATGAGCAGTTCTTC
TRBJ2-7 | TRBV19 | - | TRBD1 | CASSIGTGGTYEQYF | TGTGCCAGTAGTATAGGGACAGGAGGCACCTACGAGCAGTACTTC
TRBJ2-2 | TRBV12-5 | - | - | CASGPTSKAGELFF | TGTGCTAGTGGGCCCACTAGCAAGGCCGGGGAGCTGTTTTTT
TRBJ2-7 | TRBV19 | - | - | CASSTGLSYEQYF | TGTGCCAGTAGTACAGGGCTCTCCTACGAGCAGTACTTC
TRBJ2-1 | TRBV6-4 | - | TRBD2 | CASSPELAAYNEQFF | TGTGCCAGCAGCCCAGAACTAGCGGCTTACAATGAGCAGTTCTTC
TRBJ2-7 | TRBV7-9 | - | - | CASSHLDRPREQYF | TGTGCCAGCAGTCATCTCGACAGGCCTCGCGAGCAGTACTTC
TRBJ2-3 | TRBV10-3 | - | TRBD1 | CATQSGTGLSTDTQYF | TGTGCCACGCAATCCGGGACAGGTTTGAGCACAGATACGCAGTATTTT
TRBJ2-1 | TRBV19 | - | TRBD2 | CASSMILGTRSYEQFF | TGTGCCAGTAGTATGATACTCGGGACTAGGTCGTATGAGCAGTTCTTC
TRBJ2-4 | TRBV11-2 | - | TRBD2 | CASSGLRGGRGKNIQYF | TGTGCCAGCAGCGGTCTTCGAGGCGGGAGGGGGAAAAACATTCAGTACTTC
TRBJ2-7 | TRBV5-1 | - | - | CASSLGQRVEQYF | TGCGCCAGCAGCTTGGGCCAGCGGGTCGAGCAGTACTTC